This passage covers 31 T cell receptor beta chains from one sample sequenced in a study of blood T cell repertoires in COVID-19. Sequencing was performed with immunoSEQ multiplex PCR; in TCRdb, only in-frame clones are kept and a portion is missing. The sample lists over 80,000 clones, about 89% occurring once. Sequenced sample: peripheral blood. Every receptor here comes from a man aged 50-60 years with acute or convalescent COVID-19.

The chain employs TRBV19 and TRBJ1-2, with 7 bases lining up with TRBD1. The V gene's germline CDR1 is LNHDA and CDR2 SQIVND (reference sequence). The CDR3 extends over 15 amino acids. V lost 8 bases, J lost 4 bases, and 13 bases stayed unmatched. The DNA of the CDR3 is TGTGCCAGTGGTTCTGGTGACAGGGTATTCTATGGCTACACCTTC. Protein: CASGSGDRVFYGYTF.

The chain combines TRBV5-5 with TRBJ2-4; TRBD1 might be the D (6 bases). This CDR3 comprises 13 residues. Per germline, CDR1 SGHKS and CDR2 YYEKEE (reference sequence). V lost 0 bases and J 8 bases, leaving 9 bases between the germline ends. DNA for the CDR3: TGTGCCAGCAGCTTGGAGGGGGTTGACATTCAGTACTTC. It translates to CASSLEGVDIQYF.

The chain employs TRBV24-1 and TRBJ1-2; D call uncertain. CDR3 length: 14 amino acids. CDR1 is KGHDR and CDR2 is SFDVKD in the germline V gene. The V end lost 4 bases, the J end lost 2 bases, and 10 bases lay between the germline ends. CDR3 nucleotides: TGTGCCACCAGTGACCCGAGAAAAAACTATGGCTACACCTTC. Translation: CATSDPRKNYGYTF.

The CDR3 sequence is CASSPDSNSPLHF. The CDR3 nucleotides are TGTGCCAGCTCTCCTGACAGTAATTCACCCCTCCACTTT. This chain joins TRBV18 and TRBJ1-6; TRBD1 is a possible D gene (5 bases). Germline loops: CDR1 KGHSH, CDR2 LQKENI. The CDR3 covers 13 residues. V was shortened by 6 bases and J by 6 bases, with 9 bases between the two germline ends.

In this sample, this clone turned up once. The chain is built from TRBV5-8 and TRBJ2-3; TRBD2 is a possible D gene (5 bases). Germline V gene lookup returns CDR1 SGHTS and CDR2 YDEGEE. This CDR3 is built from 15 residues. Trimming removed 2 bases from V and 0 bases from J, with 10 bases in between. This CDR3 reads CASSLGLASTDTQYF. The CDR3 nucleotides read TGTGCCAGCAGCTTAGGACTCGCTAGCACAGATACGCAGTATTTT.

V is TRBV7-3 and J is TRBJ2-3; 7 positions match TRBD2. The CDR3 contains 14 residues. Trimming removed 2 bases from V and 3 bases from J; junction bases left unmatched: 2. The germline V gene has CDR1 SGHTA and CDR2 FQGTGA. CDR3 in DNA: TGTGCCAGCAGCTTAGCGGGGGAGACAGATACGCAGTATTTT. Translating gives CASSLAGETDTQYF.

The rearrangement joins TRBV12-5 to TRBJ1-4; 7 nucleotides line up with TRBD1. V shed 6 bases and J 0 bases; nucleotides not matched to a gene: 4. The CDR3 extends over 15 amino acids. Germline assignment: CDR1 LGHNT and CDR2 FRNRAP. The chain's CDR3 is CASGRTGATNEKLFF. The CDR3 DNA sequence: TGTGCTAGTGGACGTACAGGGGCAACTAATGAAAAACTGTTTTTT.

The chain has TRBV2 and TRBJ2-1; 7 bases agree with TRBD1. Germline V gives CDR1 SNHLY, CDR2 FYNNEI. V shed 6 bases, J shed 9 bases, and the junction held 14 bases outside the gene matches. The CDR3 has 15 residues. CDR3 in DNA: TGTGCCAGCAGCGACCTAATGACAGGGTTGGGTGAGCAGTTCTTC. Its protein product is CASSDLMTGLGEQFF.

V usage is TRBV30 and J usage is TRBJ1-1, with D possibly being TRBD1 (5 bases). Germline V gene lookup returns CDR1 GTSNPN and CDR2 SVGIG (reference sequence). The germline V and J ends were trimmed by 0 bases and 1 base, with 12 bases remaining between them. The CDR3 has 15 amino acids. Here the CDR3 DNA reads TGTGCCTGGAGTGTACGCGGGGGGAGGAACACTGAAGCTTTCTTT. Its translation is CAWSVRGGRNTEAFF.

The chain has TRBV3-1 (or the pseudogene TRBV3-2) and TRBJ1-2; a possible D gene is TRBD1 (5 bases). The CDR3 loop spans 15 amino acids. V was trimmed by 4 bases and J by 0 bases, leaving 12 bases between them. Germline V gene sequence: CDR1 LGHDT, CDR2 YNNKEL (reference sequence). The CDR3 sequence: CASSPGTQANYGYTF. CDR3 nucleotides: TGTGCCAGCAGCCCCGGGACTCAAGCTAACTATGGCTACACCTTC.

The chain combines TRBV19 with TRBJ2-5; a weak D match, TRBD1 (5 bases). The CDR3 runs 14 residues. The V end lost 3 bases, the J end lost 4 bases, and 12 bases lay between the germline ends. Per the germline V gene, CDR1 is LNHDA and CDR2 is SQIVND (reference sequence). CDR3 in DNA: TGTGCCAGTAGTATTCGCAGGGATCGAGAGACCCAGTACTTC. Its translation is CASSIRRDRETQYF.

V and J are TRBV6-5 and TRBJ2-7, with a possible D match to TRBD2 (5 bases). This CDR3 is built from 12 residues. V gave up 6 bases and J gave up 4 bases, with 10 bases separating them. The germline gives CDR1 MNHEY, CDR2 SVGAGI. Written as DNA, the CDR3 is TGTGCCAGCAGCCGGACTTCTTACGAGCAGTACTTC. Amino acids: CASSRTSYEQYF.

The J gene is TRBJ2-3, the V gene TRBV11-3, with D perhaps matching TRBD2 (5 bases). Trimming cost V 5 bases and J 4 bases, with 10 bases left between them. CDR1 and CDR2 (germline): SGHNT, YENEEA. This CDR3 spans 13 amino acids. Here the CDR3 reads CASSRPEADTQYF. The CDR3 DNA is TGTGCCAGCAGCCGACCGGAGGCAGATACGCAGTATTTT.

The V call is TRBV3-1 (or the pseudogene TRBV3-2), the J call TRBJ1-2, with TRBD1 matching 7 bases. The CDR3 has 17 residues. CDR1 and CDR2 from the germline V gene are LGHDT and YNNKEL (reference sequence). With V trimmed by 6 bases and J by 2 bases, 15 bases remained unmatched. CDR3 residues: CASRGPGKNRGNYGYTF. CDR3 coding DNA: TGTGCCAGCAGGGGCCCTGGAAAAAACAGGGGAAACTATGGCTACACCTTC.

The V and J genes are TRBV3-1 (or the pseudogene TRBV3-2) and TRBJ2-3, with TRBD2 identical over 10 bases. CDR3 length: 16 residues. The J segment lost 4 bases and the V segment lost 3 bases, leaving 7 bases of the junction unmatched. Germline V gene lookup returns CDR1 LGHDT and CDR2 YNNKEL (reference sequence). CDR3 loop: CASSQGWTSGADTQYF. CDR3 nucleotide sequence: TGTGCCAGCAGCCAGGGTTGGACTAGCGGAGCAGATACGCAGTATTTT.

This clone was seen a single time. A read error may produce the germline difference seen at one junction end. V and J are TRBV5-1 and TRBJ2-7; 8 nucleotides match TRBD1. The CDR3 spans 14 residues. Germline values: CDR1 SGHRS, CDR2 YFSETQ. The DNA of the CDR3 is TGCGCCAGCAGCTTGTGGCAGGGGGCCTATGAGCAGTACTTC. It is translated as CASSLWQGAYEQYF.

The CDR3 reads CASSYGGASGYGYTF. The DNA for the CDR3 is TGTGCCAGCAGTTACGGGGGGGCAAGCGGGTATGGCTACACCTTC. The rearrangement uses TRBV6-5 and TRBJ1-2; D may be TRBD1 (6 bases). Germline V gene sequence: CDR1 MNHEY, CDR2 SVGAGI. V was pared by 2 bases and J by 5 bases, with 15 bases between. The CDR3 length is 15 residues.

The V and J genes are TRBV11-3 and TRBJ2-7, with 9 nucleotides matching TRBD1. V shed 0 bases, J shed 4 bases, and the junction held 13 bases outside the gene matches. This CDR3 contains 18 residues. Looked up from germline, CDR1 is SGHNT and CDR2 is YENEEA. CDR3 protein: CASSLDGRSGTGIYEQYF. CDR3 sequence (DNA): TGTGCCAGCAGCTTAGATGGTCGCTCCGGGACAGGGATTTACGAGCAGTACTTC.

The rearrangement joins TRBV4-1 to TRBJ2-1; 7 nucleotides agree with TRBD2. Germline-derived CDR1 and CDR2 are MGHRA and YSYEKL. This CDR3 comprises 16 residues. Trimming removed 4 bases from V and 5 bases from J; junction bases left unmatched: 11. The CDR3 reads CASSRDWEGLNNEQFF. CDR3 DNA: TGCGCCAGCAGCCGAGATTGGGAGGGATTGAACAATGAGCAGTTCTTC.

The genes are TRBV3-1 (or the pseudogene TRBV3-2) and TRBJ1-3, with D possibly TRBD1 on 6 matching bases. The CDR3 totals 15 residues. Germline lookup yields CDR1 LGHDT and CDR2 YNNKEL (reference sequence). The ends were cut back, 6 bases at V and 2 bases at J, with 14 bases in the middle. In nucleotides, the CDR3 is TGTGCCAGCAGTCCAGGGGTTTACACTGGAAACACCATATATTTT. Its translation: CASSPGVYTGNTIYF.

J is TRBJ1-5 and V is TRBV11-2, with D unresolved. Germline V CDR1 and CDR2: SGHAT, FQNNGV. V lost 5 bases and J lost 6, with 14 bases in between. This CDR3 contains 14 residues. The CDR3 loop is CASSPANAGQPQHF. In DNA, the CDR3 is TGTGCCAGCAGCCCGGCTAACGCAGGTCAGCCCCAGCATTTT.

This clone was recorded once. This chain connects TRBV13 to TRBJ2-1; 8 bases are shared with TRBD2. Germline V gene sequence: CDR1 PRHDT, CDR2 FYEKMQ (reference sequence). Trimming at V came to 0 bases and at J to 1 base, leaving 2 bases not matched to a gene. The CDR3 spans 16 residues. The CDR3 region is CASSLGGRGSYNEQFF. For the CDR3, the DNA is TGTGCCAGCAGCTTAGGCGGGAGGGGGTCCTACAATGAGCAGTTCTTC.

The chain is built from TRBV11-3 and TRBJ2-6, with no clear D. Trimming stripped 5 bases from V and 0 bases from J, with 5 bases between. Germline CDR1 and CDR2: SGHNT and YENEEA. The CDR3 has 14 amino acids. The CDR3: CASSPSSGANVLTF. As DNA, the CDR3 is TGTGCCAGCAGCCCCAGCTCTGGGGCCAACGTCCTGACTTTC. The complete variable domain, with remaining parts taken from reference TRBV11-3 and TRBJ2-6, reads EAGVVQSPRYKIIEKKQPVAFWCNPISGHNTLYWYLQNLGQGPELLIRYENEEAVDDSQLPKDRFSAERLKGVDSTLKIQPAELGDSAVYLCASSPSSGANVLTFGAGSRLTVL.

This clone was observed a handful of times. This sequence joins TRBV10-1 and TRBJ2-2; TRBD1 might be the D (6 bases). V lost 6 bases, J lost 1 base, and 9 bases lay in between. CDR3 length: 14 residues. The germline V gene encodes CDR1 WNHNN and CDR2 SYGVQD (reference sequence). The CDR3 reads CASRMDRNTGELFF. CDR3 coding DNA: TGCGCCAGCAGAATGGACAGGAACACCGGGGAGCTGTTTTTT.

The rearrangement joins TRBV11-3 to TRBJ2-7, with TRBD1 identical over 8 bases. The V gene's germline CDR1 is SGHNT and CDR2 YENEEA. V shed 5 bases, J shed 4 bases, and the junction held 10 bases outside the gene matches. This CDR3 is built from 15 residues. CDR3 sequence: CASSTWTGLIYEQYF. The DNA of the CDR3 is TGTGCCAGCAGCACCTGGACAGGGCTGATATACGAGCAGTACTTC.

This sequence joins TRBV6-1 and TRBJ1-1; D is possibly TRBD1 (6 bases). V was trimmed by 2 bases and J by 4 bases, leaving 17 bases between them. This CDR3 comprises 16 residues. Germline-derived CDR1 and CDR2 are MNHNS and SASEGT. CDR3 DNA: TGTGCCAGCAGTGAACTGGACAGTTTAAGAGGCACTGAAGCTTTCTTT. Protein product: CASSELDSLRGTEAFF.

This chain links TRBV4-1 with TRBJ2-3; TRBD2 agrees at 8 bases. Trimming at V came to 4 bases and at J to 5 bases, leaving 5 bases not matched to a gene. Per the germline V gene, CDR1 is MGHRA and CDR2 is YSYEKL. There are 14 residues in the CDR3. CDR3 bases: TGCGCCAGCAGCCGAGCGGGAGTTGGAGATACGCAGTATTTT. Translation gives CASSRAGVGDTQYF.

V is TRBV15 and J is TRBJ1-4; 11 positions agree with TRBD1. Germline-derived CDR1 and CDR2 are LNHNV and YYDKDF (reference sequence). The CDR3 covers 16 residues. The J segment lost 4 bases and the V segment lost 4 bases, leaving 5 bases of the junction unmatched. CDR3 protein: CATSMDRGQYNEKLFF. DNA of the CDR3: TGTGCCACCAGCATGGACAGGGGGCAATATAATGAAAAACTGTTTTTT.

CDR3 sequence: CATSGQGRGEQFF. The CDR3 bases are TGTGCCACCAGTGGACAGGGGCGGGGTGAGCAGTTCTTC. The chain is built from TRBV24-1 and TRBJ2-1; 8 nucleotides agree with TRBD1. Germline V gene lookup returns CDR1 KGHDR and CDR2 SFDVKD. CDR3 length: 13 amino acids. The V segment lost 5 bases and the J segment 9 bases; nucleotides outside the gene matches: 5.

The CDR3 spells CASSDGGNTGANVLTF. CDR3 DNA: TGTGCCAGTAGTGACGGGGGTAACACCGGGGCCAACGTCCTGACTTTC. The V and J genes are TRBV19 and TRBJ2-6; D might be TRBD2 (6 bases). V lost 5 bases, J lost 4 bases, and 15 bases lay in between. This CDR3 has 16 amino acids. The germline gives CDR1 LNHDA, CDR2 SQIVND (reference sequence).

The chain couples TRBV9 to TRBJ1-2; weak D call: TRBD1 (5 bases). The CDR3 has 14 residues. CDR1 SGDLS and CDR2 YYNGEE come from the germline V gene. V was pared by 0 bases and J by 4 bases, with 10 bases between. The CDR3 is CASSVEGRGYGYTF. CDR3 in DNA: TGTGCCAGCAGCGTAGAGGGGCGGGGCTATGGCTACACCTTC.